This is a list of T cell receptor beta chains from one sample in a study of blood T cell repertoires in COVID-19. Profiling relied on immunoSEQ multiplex PCR, and the TCRdb table lists in-frame clones only, not all of them. Counted here are roughly 400,000 clones, less than 95% occurring once; the ten biggest clones make up 0.6%. Sequencing used PBMCs or T cells enriched from blood (not recorded which). These receptors were taken from a man between 18 and 29 years old who had recovered from COVID-19. Both conserved end residues are part of each CDR3. The D gene is left open where the match is weak. Only some rows state a clone size, as once, few, many or a class for expanded clones.

j_gene | v_gene | len | abundance | d_gene | CDR3aa
TRBJ1-4 | TRBV2 | 16 | . | . | CASRRTSSGAEEKLFF
TRBJ2-3 | TRBV7-9 | 15 | . | TRBD1 | CASSPGTALRDTQYF
TRBJ2-2 | TRBV25-1 | 17 | . | TRBD2 | CASSNRIGLAGAGELFF
TRBJ2-1 | TRBV28 | 15 | . | . | CASHASSLGVNEQFF
TRBJ2-1 | TRBV2 | 16 | . | TRBD2 | CASSTLAGGSYNEQFF
TRBJ1-2 | TRBV18 | 14 | . | . | CASSHGQQTYGYTF
TRBJ1-5 | TRBV15 | 15 | . | TRBD1 | CATSDREMGNQPQHF
TRBJ1-1 | TRBV19 | 15 | once | TRBD1 | CASSPRTGLNTEAFF
TRBJ2-1 | TRBV7-8 | 16 | few | . | CASSLQGGRAYNEQFF
TRBJ1-1 | TRBV18 | 14 | . | . | CASSLRTENTEAFF
TRBJ2-5 | TRBV9 | 16 | . | TRBD2 | CASSVGLREGHQTQYF
TRBJ1-2 | TRBV2 | 13 | . | TRBD1 | CASSADRVSGYTF
TRBJ1-6 | TRBV7-6 | 17 | . | . | CASSLEGRGVYNSPLHF
TRBJ1-5 | TRBV9 | 15 | . | . | CASSVGIGSGQPQHF
TRBJ2-4 | TRBV2 | 18 | . | TRBD2 | CASTMTSGSGRAKNIQYF
TRBJ1-2 | TRBV5-1 | 14 | . | . | CASSTDGTDYSYTF
TRBJ1-2 | TRBV30 | 12 | . | TRBD1 | CSMTGTGYGYTF
TRBJ1-4 | TRBV14 | 16 | once | TRBD1 | CASSQGDREANEKLFF
TRBJ1-2 | TRBV4-1 | 14 | once | . | CASSQAEWSPNYTF
TRBJ1-1 | TRBV12-5 | 13 | . | . | CASGKTSNTEAFF
TRBJ1-2 | TRBV11-2 | 15 | . | . | CASSPVMGQLTGYTF
TRBJ2-5 | TRBV7-6 | 15 | . | TRBD2 | CASSKLAGGAETQYF
TRBJ1-3 | TRBV7-9 | 15 | . | TRBD1 | CASSSWDSSGNTIYF
TRBJ1-2 | TRBV3-1/TRBV3-2 | 14 | . | TRBD1 | CASSQYLTGHGYTF
TRBJ1-4 | TRBV27 | 17 | . | TRBD1 | CASSRQGRAATNEKLFF
TRBJ2-7 | TRBV25-1 | 15 | . | . | CASSELGRPIYEQYF
TRBJ2-5 | TRBV7-3 | 19 | . | TRBD2 | CASSPLLKRLAGVGETQYF
TRBJ2-1 | TRBV19 | 16 | . | TRBD1 | CASSILRQGSYNEQFF
TRBJ2-7 | TRBV4-1 | 15 | . | . | CASSQDRTRVGEQYF
TRBJ1-6 | TRBV11-2 | 15 | . | TRBD1 | CASSWTGRNNSPLHF
TRBJ1-5 | TRBV6-5 | 13 | once | . | CASMRNLNQPQHF
TRBJ1-6 | TRBV5-5 | 16 | . | TRBD1 | CASSTRTGGDNSPLHF
TRBJ2-1 | TRBV4-1 | 14 | once | . | CASSQVLTGNEQFF
TRBJ1-5 | TRBV5-1 | 15 | once | . | CASSSKGRTEGPQHF
TRBJ2-1 | TRBV2 | 15 | . | . | CASSATRGPTGEQFF
TRBJ2-3 | TRBV18 | 15 | once | TRBD1 | CASSSSQGVLDTQYF
TRBJ2-3 | TRBV10-3 | 16 | . | TRBD2 | CAISRVAGGLTDTQYF
TRBJ2-5 | TRBV18 | 18 | . | . | CASSPLTVVIGGEETQYF
TRBJ2-7 | TRBV28 | 13 | . | . | CASHPPGAGRQYF
TRBJ1-5 | TRBV28 | 14 | . | TRBD1 | CASSLRDSLWPQHF
TRBJ2-2 | TRBV5-1 | 14 | . | . | CASSLSEYTGELFF
TRBJ1-5 | TRBV12-5 | 15 | . | . | CASGFDRDSNQPQHF
TRBJ1-2 | TRBV6-4 | 15 | once | . | CASSEAPEGLYGYTF
TRBJ1-2 | TRBV5-1 | 14 | . | TRBD1 | CASSLPGQNYGYTF
TRBJ1-2 | TRBV29-1 | 15 | . | . | CSVPIPQGLSLGYTF
TRBJ1-3 | TRBV19 | 16 | . | . | CASGLGRGFSGNTIYF
TRBJ1-4 | TRBV7-8 | 16 | . | . | CASSSPTGFANEKLFF
TRBJ2-1 | TRBV5-6 | 15 | . | TRBD2 | CASSRSGGAYNEQFF
TRBJ2-1 | TRBV20-1 | 10 | . | . | CSASADEQFF
TRBJ2-1 | TRBV30 | 13 | . | TRBD1 | CAWGQGAYNEQFF
TRBJ2-5 | TRBV5-1 | 15 | once | TRBD2 | CASSLSFGGTETQYF
TRBJ1-1 | TRBV7-6 | 14 | . | . | CASSSQRANTEAFF
TRBJ2-7 | TRBV7-9 | 17 | . | . | CASSFRTDGQIAYEQYF
TRBJ1-2 | TRBV10-3 | 14 | . | . | CASGGAPGDYGYTF